One and the same sample provided the 21 T cell receptor beta chains below, sequenced in a study of cytomegalovirus exposure and HLA in healthy donors. Primers: 60 Vbeta forward and 13 Jbeta reverse. The table came from immunoSEQ multiplex PCR; TCRdb's copy has only in-frame clones and leaves some out. The sample carries fewer than 120,000 clones, around 80% recorded once. The specimen sequenced was PBMCs. These receptors were collected from a woman aged 55-75 years in good health and CMV-seropositive.

The V call is TRBV28, the J call TRBJ2-4; D might be TRBD2 (7 bases). This CDR3 is 15 amino acids long. Germline V gene lookup returns CDR1 MDHEN and CDR2 SYDVKM. The CDR3 loop reads CIAGAPQLAKNIQYF. CDR3 nucleotides: TGTATTGCGGGGGCACCACAATTAGCCAAAAACATTCAGTACTTC.

The chain joins TRBV6-4 to TRBJ2-7; TRBD2 matches at 12 bases. Looked up from germline, CDR1 is MRHNA and CDR2 is SNTAGT. The CDR3 runs 18 residues. With V trimmed by 0 bases and J by 4 bases, 10 bases remained unmatched. The CDR3 DNA follows: TGTGCCAGCAGTGACTCAGAGCTAGCGGGAGGGTCCGCGTACGAGCAGTACTTC. Its protein is CASSDSELAGGSAYEQYF.

The chain recombines TRBV5-1 with TRBJ2-1; D perhaps matches TRBD2 (6 bases). Germline lookup yields CDR1 SGHRS and CDR2 YFSETQ. The V and J ends lost 4 bases and 4 bases respectively, with 9 bases between them. The CDR3 contains 13 residues. The CDR3 is CASSLDYYNEQFF. CDR3 sequence (DNA): TGCGCCAGCAGCCTGGACTATTACAATGAGCAGTTCTTC.

The V and J genes are TRBV29-1 and TRBJ1-1, with a tentative D call TRBD1 (5 bases). This CDR3 contains 13 residues. Germline CDR1 SQVTM, CDR2 ANQGSEA. V shed 4 bases and J shed 5 bases, with 14 bases lying between them. As DNA, the CDR3 is TGCAGCGTTGCGGGCCAGGGTTGGACTGAAGCTTTCTTT. It encodes CSVAGQGWTEAFF.

This chain connects TRBV6-4 to TRBJ2-2, with 8 bases lining up with TRBD1. Per germline, CDR1 MRHNA and CDR2 SNTAGT. The J segment lost 6 bases and the V segment lost 10 bases, leaving 10 bases of the junction unmatched. The CDR3 has 14 amino acids. In DNA, the CDR3 is TGTGCCACCAGGCTGGACAGGGCATCCGGGGAGCTGTTTTTT. Translation gives CATRLDRASGELFF.

This chain links TRBV28 with TRBJ1-2, with TRBD1 matching over 7 bases. This CDR3 is built from 15 residues. J gave up 4 bases and V 7 bases, and 12 bases lay outside the gene matches. Germline V gene lookup returns CDR1 MDHEN and CDR2 SYDVKM. The DNA of the CDR3 is TGTGCCAGCAATACATCAGGGGGGTTTGGCTATGGCTACACCTTC. Translation gives CASNTSGGFGYGYTF.

The chain employs TRBV19 and TRBJ2-3; 9 nucleotides line up with TRBD2. The ends lost 0 bases at V and 6 bases at J; junction bases unmatched: 4. Germline V gives CDR1 LNHDA, CDR2 SQIVND (reference sequence). This CDR3 has 15 residues. As DNA, the CDR3 is TGTGCCAGTAGTATAGAGGCTAGCGGGACGGATACGCAGTATTTT. This sequence encodes CASSIEASGTDTQYF.

V is TRBV6-5 and J is TRBJ1-2, with D possibly being TRBD1 (5 bases). Germline V gene data show CDR1 as MNHEY and CDR2 as SVGAGI. The CDR3 has 13 amino acids. Trimming took 9 bases from V and 5 from J, leaving 16 bases between them. CDR3 nucleotide sequence: TGTGCCAGTGGCGACAGCGCTAGATATGGCTACACCTTC. Translating it yields CASGDSARYGYTF.

The rearrangement uses TRBV19 and TRBJ2-1; 10 positions match TRBD2. The CDR3 covers 16 residues. Germline V gives CDR1 LNHDA, CDR2 SQIVND (reference sequence). Losses at the gene ends were 5 bases for V and 8 bases for J; bases not matched to a gene: 12. The CDR3 nucleotides are TGTGCCAGTAGTCCTGGGGGGACTAGCGTAGTCTATGAGCAGTTCTTC. This codes for CASSPGGTSVVYEQFF.

V and J are TRBV2 and TRBJ1-1, with D perhaps TRBD1 (6 bases). The V gene lost 4 bases and the J gene lost 1 base, with 10 bases spanning the gap. The CDR3 spans 14 residues. The germline V gene encodes CDR1 SNHLY and CDR2 FYNNEI. The CDR3 protein is CASSARQENTEAFF. CDR3 in DNA: TGTGCCAGCAGTGCAAGACAGGAGAACACTGAAGCTTTCTTT.

A word on this clone: The sample contains more than one DNA sequence encoding this CDR3. The chain couples TRBV19 to TRBJ2-1; 9 positions agree with TRBD1. J lost 4 bases, V lost 6 bases, and 4 bases had no gene match. CDR3 length: 14 amino acids. The germline CDR1 and CDR2 sequences are LNHDA and SQIVND (reference sequence). The CDR3 bases are TGTGCCAGTAGGACAGGGGGATCGTACAATGAGCAGTTCTTC. Translating gives CASRTGGSYNEQFF.

The chain has TRBV6-1 and TRBJ1-5, with 10 positions matching TRBD1. Germline CDR1 MNHNS, CDR2 SASEGT. This CDR3 has 15 residues. V dropped 3 bases and J dropped 7; count of bases not matched to a gene: 6. The CDR3 coding sequence is TGTGCCAGCAGTGACCCGGGGACAGGGGAGCAGCCCCAGCATTTT. Protein product: CASSDPGTGEQPQHF.

The chain employs TRBV6-6 and TRBJ1-5, with 7 nucleotides matching TRBD1. Germline CDR1 and CDR2: MNHNY and SVGAGI (reference sequence). This CDR3 is 14 amino acids long. V trimming: 6 bases; J trimming: 4 bases; junction bases outside the gene matches: 6. Written as DNA, the CDR3 is TGTGCCAGCAGACGACAGGGTACAAATCAGCCCCAGCATTTT. Residues: CASRRQGTNQPQHF.

This sequence joins TRBV4-1 and TRBJ2-7; 12 nucleotides agree with TRBD2. Looked up from germline, CDR1 is MGHRA and CDR2 is YSYEKL. J lost 7 bases, V lost 1 base, and 8 bases had no gene match. The CDR3 spans 16 residues. The CDR3 region has the DNA TGCGCCAGCAGCCAAGGGACTAGCGGGAAGGGCGGGGAGCAGTACTTC. Its translation: CASSQGTSGKGGEQYF.

The rearrangement joins TRBV6-5 to TRBJ2-3; 9 positions match TRBD2. Germline V CDR1 and CDR2: MNHEY, SVGAGI. V was pared by 11 bases and J by 3 bases, with 6 bases of the junction left unmatched. This CDR3 is built from 13 residues. The CDR3 nucleotides read TGTGCCGCGGCGAGCGGGAGGACAGATACGCAGTATTTT. Translating it yields CAAASGRTDTQYF.

The chain uses TRBV9 and TRBJ2-3, with 11 bases lining up with TRBD2. Germline V gives CDR1 SGDLS, CDR2 YYNGEE. V was clipped by 1 base and J by 0 bases; unmatched bases: 4. This CDR3 spans 17 amino acids. In nucleotides, the CDR3 is TGTGCCAGCAGCGTATCCGGGACTAGCGGAAGCACAGATACGCAGTATTTT. It specifies CASSVSGTSGSTDTQYF.

This clone has only one observation. The CDR3 spells CASSSSAAAFF. The CDR3 DNA is TGTGCCAGCAGCTCATCCGCGGCCGCTTTCTTT. This chain connects TRBV7-2 to TRBJ1-1; no firm D call. Trimming left V 4 bases short and J 11 bases short, with 11 bases between. CDR3 length: 11 residues. In germline, CDR1 is SGHTA, CDR2 FQGNSA. Using reference TRBV7-2 and TRBJ1-1 for the parts outside the CDR3, the full variable domain is GAGVSQSPSNKVTEKGKDVELRCDPISGHTALYWYRQSLGQGLEFLIYFQGNSAPDKSGLPSDRFSAERTGGSVSTLTIQRTQQEDSAVYLCASSSSAAAFFGQGTRLTVV.

This clone has just a few counts. The sample contains more than one DNA sequence encoding this CDR3. The rearrangement links TRBV28 to TRBJ2-1; TRBD2 matches at 7 bases. This CDR3 spans 15 amino acids. Germline CDR1 reads MDHEN; CDR2 reads SYDVKM. V was clipped by 5 bases and J by 4 bases; unmatched bases: 8. This CDR3 reads CASSPTSAIYNEQFF. The CDR3 nucleotides read TGTGCCAGCAGTCCAACTAGCGCCATTTACAATGAGCAGTTCTTC.

On this clone itself: The same CDR3 also results from other DNA sequences found in this sample. The chain couples TRBV19 to TRBJ2-3, with TRBD2 matching 12 bases. V gave up 4 bases and J gave up 2 bases; unmatched junction bases: 4. Germline CDR1 is LNHDA and CDR2 is SQIVND (reference sequence). The CDR3 length is 16 residues. The CDR3 DNA reads as TGTGCCAGTAGTACCCGGACTAGCGGGGTCACAGATACGCAGTATTTT. Its protein product is CASSTRTSGVTDTQYF. Using reference TRBV19 and TRBJ2-3 for the parts outside the CDR3, the full variable domain is DGGITQSPKYLFRKEGQNVTLSCEQNLNHDAMYWYRQDPGQGLRLIYYSQIVNDFQKGDIAEGYSVSREKKESFPLTVTSAQKNPTAFYLCASSTRTSGVTDTQYFGPGTRLTVL.

This sequence joins TRBV27 and TRBJ2-5; TRBD2 might be the D (6 bases). Near its end, the DNA agrees better with TRBJ2-7, so the J call may be wrong. Germline CDR1 reads MNHEY; CDR2 reads SMNVEV (reference sequence). The CDR3 totals 16 residues. The CDR3 nucleotides are TGTGCCAGCAGTTCGCGACCCTACGGGAGCTCCTACGAGCAGTACTTC. This encodes CASSSRPYGSSYEQYF.

V usage is TRBV19 and J usage is TRBJ1-3; weak D call: TRBD1 (6 bases). Trimming took 3 bases from V and 1 from J, leaving 16 bases between them. CDR3 length: 17 amino acids. CDR1 LNHDA and CDR2 SQIVND come from the germline V gene (reference sequence). The CDR3 sequence is CASSMVQGSWSGNTIYF. CDR3 sequence (DNA): TGTGCCAGTAGTATGGTACAGGGTTCGTGGTCTGGAAACACCATATATTTT.